The 25 T cell receptor beta chains reported below all come from one sample, sequenced in a study of OX40 agonist ivuxolimab in advanced cancers. Assay: immunoSEQ multiplex PCR; the TCRdb copy retains only in-frame clones and omits some. Of over 90,000 clones listed, around 87% are singletons. The sequencing used CD4+ or CD8+ T cells sorted from blood, collected in a trial of the OX40 agonist ivuxolimab. The receptor set was obtained from an adult with an advanced solid tumor such as melanoma, head and neck, liver or kidney cancer.

The genes are TRBV5-1 and TRBJ2-4; weak D call: TRBD1 (5 bases). CDR3 size: 13 residues. CDR1 and CDR2 from the germline V gene are SGHRS and YFSETQ. The ends were cut back, 5 bases at V and 7 bases at J, with 13 bases in the middle. The CDR3 nucleotides read TGCGCCAGCAGTCGAGCCTCAGGGAACATTCAGTACTTC. It encodes CASSRASGNIQYF.

This sequence joins TRBV18 and TRBJ2-3, with 10 bases lining up with TRBD2. Germline loops: CDR1 KGHSH, CDR2 LQKENI. The CDR3 loop spans 17 amino acids. The V gene end was trimmed by 1 base and the J gene end by 0 bases; junction bases not matched to a gene: 4. Here the CDR3 reads CASSPQGLAASTDTQYF. For the CDR3, the DNA is TGTGCCAGCTCACCACAAGGACTAGCGGCTAGCACAGATACGCAGTATTTT.

V usage is TRBV7-9 and J usage is TRBJ2-3; D gene ambiguous. CDR1 is SEHNR and CDR2 is FQNEAQ in the germline V gene (reference sequence). This CDR3 contains 13 residues. Deletions cut 2 bases from V and 0 bases from J, with 3 bases between. The DNA of the CDR3 is TGTGCCAGCAGCTTACTTAGCACAGATACGCAGTATTTT. Protein sequence: CASSLLSTDTQYF.

The V and J genes are TRBV5-6 and TRBJ2-3; D is ambiguous. The germline CDR1 and CDR2 sequences are SGHDT and YYEEEE. The CDR3 contains 15 residues. The V end was cut by 7 bases, the J end by 4 bases, with 19 bases between. CDR3 sequence (DNA): TGTGCCAGCGGTAAGGTCAGTCTCAAAGCAGATACGCAGTATTTT. Translated: CASGKVSLKADTQYF.

V is TRBV7-2 and J is TRBJ1-6; D is unresolved. The CDR3 has 12 amino acids. The V gene's germline CDR1 is SGHTA and CDR2 FQGNSA. Trimming shortened V by 1 base and J by 8 bases, and 3 bases separated the two germline ends. CDR3 residues: CASSLDYSPLHF. The CDR3 coding sequence is TGTGCCAGCAGCTTAGACTATTCACCCCTCCACTTT.

The V and J genes are TRBV28 and TRBJ2-3, with TRBD2 identical over 7 bases. From germline, CDR1 is MDHEN and CDR2 SYDVKM. The V segment lost 2 bases and the J segment 6 bases; nucleotides outside the gene matches: 11. CDR3 length: 16 amino acids. The CDR3 region has the DNA TGTGCCAGCAGTTTAATGGGAGCGGTGCGGGGGGATACGCAGTATTTT. Its protein is CASSLMGAVRGDTQYF.

The chain employs TRBV19 and TRBJ1-1; the D gene is possibly TRBD1 (5 bases). The CDR3 has 15 amino acids. The germline CDR1 and CDR2 sequences are LNHDA and SQIVND (reference sequence). V was trimmed by 6 bases and J by 0 bases, leaving 14 bases between them. In DNA, the CDR3 is TGTGCCAGTAGGGGGGTAGGTCGGATGAACACTGAAGCTTTCTTT. Translation: CASRGVGRMNTEAFF.

The chain is built from TRBV5-4 and TRBJ2-2; either TRBD1 or TRBD2 may fit D (5 bases each). V was shortened by 2 bases and J by 6 bases, with 14 bases between the two germline ends. This CDR3 is built from 15 residues. Germline values: CDR1 SGHNT, CDR2 YYREEE (reference sequence). The DNA of the CDR3 is TGTGCCAGCAGCTTTGGGACGAGGTTATCCGGGGAGCTGTTTTTT. Translating it yields CASSFGTRLSGELFF.

This clone has only one observation. The J gene is TRBJ2-1, the V gene TRBV19; no firm D call. This CDR3 is built from 11 residues. Germline V gene data show CDR1 as LNHDA and CDR2 as SQIVND (reference sequence). V lost 1 base to trimming and J lost 10 bases, with 5 bases between them. CDR3 in DNA: TGTGCCAGTAGTATAGTTGGAGAGCAGTTCTTC. This gives the protein CASSIVGEQFF.

For this clone: At one end, the junction sequence differs from germline, possibly due to a read error. This chain connects TRBV10-3 to TRBJ2-7, with D tentatively TRBD1 (7 bases). The germline V gene encodes CDR1 ENHRY and CDR2 SYGVKD. There are 14 residues in the CDR3. The CDR3 loop reads CAISEREDRLVGLF. The CDR3 DNA reads as TGTGCCATCAGTGAAAGGGAGGACAGGCTGGTAGGGCTCTTC.

The chain recombines TRBV15 with TRBJ1-6; D not resolved. V shed 3 bases and J shed 7 bases, with 7 bases lying between them. The length of the CDR3 is 13 residues. Germline CDR1 LNHNV, CDR2 YYDKDF (reference sequence). The CDR3 here is CATSRSGNSPLHF. CDR3 DNA: TGTGCCACCAGCAGGTCGGGGAATTCACCCCTCCACTTT. Looking up the rest from reference TRBV15 and TRBJ1-6 gives the full variable domain: DAMVIQNPRYQVTQFGKPVTLSCSQTLNHNVMYWYQQKSSQAPKLLFHYYDKDFNNEADTPDNFQSRRPNTSFCFLDIRSPGLGDTAMYLCATSRSGNSPLHFGNGTRLTVT.

The chain links TRBV6-1 to TRBJ1-6, with a tentative D call TRBD1 (6 bases). Trimming stripped 2 bases from V and 10 bases from J, with 12 bases between. In germline, CDR1 is MNHNS, CDR2 SASEGT. This CDR3 is built from 14 residues. The CDR3 is CASSERGQGSPLHF. DNA for the CDR3: TGTGCCAGCAGTGAAAGAGGCCAGGGGTCACCCCTCCACTTT.

This chain connects TRBV7-2 to TRBJ1-2; TRBD1 matches at 7 bases. CDR1 SGHTA and CDR2 FQGNSA come from the germline V gene. J gave up 10 bases and V 5 bases, and 7 bases lay outside the gene matches. CDR3 length equals 12 residues. The CDR3 loop is CASSPSTGVYTF. The CDR3 nucleotides read TGTGCCAGCAGCCCTTCAACAGGGGTCTACACCTTC.

V and J are TRBV5-5 and TRBJ2-7; TRBD1 is a possible D gene (5 bases). This CDR3 comprises 13 residues. Trimming left V 2 bases short and J 2 bases short, with 8 bases between. Germline-derived CDR1 and CDR2 are SGHKS and YYEKEE (reference sequence). The CDR3: CASSFPGPYEQYF. The DNA for the CDR3 is TGTGCCAGCAGCTTTCCAGGGCCCTACGAGCAGTACTTC.

V is TRBV19 and J is TRBJ2-5; TRBD1 matches 10 bases. V lost 0 bases to trimming and J lost 0 bases; unmatched junction nucleotides: 1. CDR3 length: 16 residues. CDR1 is LNHDA and CDR2 is SQIVND in the germline V gene (reference sequence). The DNA of the CDR3 is TGTGCCAGTAGTATAGAGGGACAGGGGTACCAAGAGACCCAGTACTTC. This encodes CASSIEGQGYQETQYF.

This clone was seen just once. CDR3 DNA sequence: TGTGCCAGTACCTACTTTCCCCGACAAAATCATGGCTACACCTTC. Its protein product is CASTYFPRQNHGYTF. The V and J genes are TRBV19 and TRBJ1-2; D unclear. The CDR3 length is 15 residues. Germline CDR1 reads LNHDA; CDR2 reads SQIVND (reference sequence). V shed 7 bases and J shed 6 bases, with 21 bases lying between them.

The chain has TRBV29-1 and TRBJ2-2; 13 bases match TRBD2. There are 15 residues in the CDR3. Trimming took 5 bases from V and 7 from J; bases not matched to a gene: 7. In germline, CDR1 is SQVTM, CDR2 ANQGSEA. CDR3 sequence: CSVRLAGGGFGELFF. The CDR3 DNA reads TGCAGCGTTAGACTAGCGGGAGGAGGTTTCGGGGAGCTGTTTTTT.

V and J are TRBV20-1 and TRBJ1-2; D remains unclear. V lost 0 bases to trimming and J lost 12 bases, with 11 bases between them. The CDR3 is 11 residues long. In germline, CDR1 is DFQATT, CDR2 SNEGSKA (reference sequence). This chain's CDR3 is CSARDQLDDTF. DNA of the CDR3: TGCAGTGCTAGAGATCAACTGGACGACACCTTC.

This clone came up once. The chain has TRBV6-4 and TRBJ2-3; D is ambiguous. CDR1 is MRHNA, CDR2 SNTAGT, per germline. The CDR3 has 15 amino acids. The V gene lost 3 bases and the J gene lost 4 bases, with 14 bases spanning the gap. CDR3 amino acids: CASSETPGMADTQYF. CDR3 sequence (DNA): TGTGCCAGCAGTGAGACTCCCGGTATGGCAGATACGCAGTATTTT.

The chain combines TRBV9 with TRBJ1-4; 8 bases map to TRBD1. CDR3 size: 15 residues. The J segment lost 7 bases and the V segment lost 4 bases, leaving 9 bases of the junction unmatched. Germline CDR1 and CDR2: SGDLS and YYNGEE. The CDR3 here is CASSSRTGFSEKLFF. The CDR3 DNA sequence: TGTGCCAGCAGCTCAAGGACAGGGTTTAGTGAAAAACTGTTTTTT.

The chain has TRBV30 and TRBJ1-2, with a possible D match to TRBD1 (5 bases). This CDR3 contains 13 residues. The ends were cut back, 4 bases at V and 1 base at J, with 10 bases in the middle. CDR1 and CDR2 (germline): GTSNPN, SVGIG (reference sequence). In nucleotides, the CDR3 is TGTGCCTGGAATTTCGACAGTAACTATGGCTACACCTTC. It translates to CAWNFDSNYGYTF.

This clone was counted between two and nine times. The chain uses TRBV6-6 and TRBJ1-5; no clear D gene. Trimming left V 2 bases short and J 2 bases short, with 7 bases between. Germline V gene data show CDR1 as MNHNY and CDR2 as SVGAGI (reference sequence). This CDR3 contains 14 residues. CDR3 sequence reads: CASSYAGGNQPQHF. The CDR3 nucleotides read TGTGCCAGCAGTTACGCTGGAGGCAATCAGCCCCAGCATTTT.

The chain links TRBV4-1 to TRBJ2-7, with 12 bases that match TRBD2. The CDR3 runs 15 residues. J gave up 6 bases and V 3 bases, and 6 bases lay outside the gene matches. Germline loops: CDR1 MGHRA, CDR2 YSYEKL. CDR3 amino acids: CASSHLAGGHGEQYF. The CDR3 DNA reads as TGCGCCAGCAGCCATCTAGCGGGGGGGCACGGCGAGCAGTACTTC.

CDR3 protein: CATTPETQYF. Here the CDR3 DNA reads TGTGCCACGACTCCGGAGACCCAGTACTTC. The V gene is TRBV6-1, the J gene TRBJ2-5; D unresolved. Looked up from germline, CDR1 is MNHNS and CDR2 is SASEGT. The CDR3 totals 10 residues. V was shortened by 10 bases and J by 5 bases, with 8 bases between the two germline ends.

Written as DNA, the CDR3 is TGTGCCAGCAGCCCCCGACTAGCGGGATGGGGCGAGCAGTACTTC. Encoded protein: CASSPRLAGWGEQYF. V and J are TRBV2 and TRBJ2-7, with 11 bases fitting TRBD2. The trim removed 6 bases at V and 6 bases at J, leaving 10 bases unmatched. This CDR3 contains 15 residues. The V gene's germline CDR1 is SNHLY and CDR2 FYNNEI.